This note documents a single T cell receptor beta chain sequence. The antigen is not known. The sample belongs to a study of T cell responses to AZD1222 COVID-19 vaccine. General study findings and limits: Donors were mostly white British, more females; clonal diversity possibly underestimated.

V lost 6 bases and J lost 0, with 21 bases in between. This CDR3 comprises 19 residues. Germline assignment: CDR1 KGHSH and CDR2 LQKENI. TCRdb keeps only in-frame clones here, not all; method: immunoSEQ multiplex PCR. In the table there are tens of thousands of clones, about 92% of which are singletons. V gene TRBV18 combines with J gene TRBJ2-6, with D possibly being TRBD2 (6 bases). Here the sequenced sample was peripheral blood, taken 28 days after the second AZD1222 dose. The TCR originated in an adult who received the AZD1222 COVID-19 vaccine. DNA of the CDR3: TGTGCCAGCTCCCCCCGGAGGGGCCAAACTTTCTCTGGGGCCAACGTCCTGACTTTC. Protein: CASSPRRGQTFSGANVLTF.